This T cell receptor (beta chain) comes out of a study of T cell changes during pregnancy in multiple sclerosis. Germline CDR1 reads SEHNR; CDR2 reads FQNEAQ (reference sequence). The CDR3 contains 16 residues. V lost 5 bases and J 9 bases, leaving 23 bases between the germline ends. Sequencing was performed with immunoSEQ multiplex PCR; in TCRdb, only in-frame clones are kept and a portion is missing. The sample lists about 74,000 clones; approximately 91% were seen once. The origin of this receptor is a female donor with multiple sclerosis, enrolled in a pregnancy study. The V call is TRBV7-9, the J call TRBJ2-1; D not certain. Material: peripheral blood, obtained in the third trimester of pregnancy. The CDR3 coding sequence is TGTGCCAGCAGCGCCCGGGTCAGCCTCGGGTTCGGTGAGCAGTTCTTC. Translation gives CASSARVSLGFGEQFF.